This T cell receptor (beta chain) was found in a study of OX40 agonist ivuxolimab in advanced cancers. Study-level findings and limits: CD8+ T cells averaged more expanded clones than CD4+.

About this clone: Its target is not known.

Using immunoSEQ multiplex PCR, the repertoire was profiled, and TCRdb retains in-frame clones only, with some absent. Of around 68,000 clones detected, around 93% appear once; the ten largest clones hold more than 1%. CDR1 SGHNT and CDR2 YYREEE come from the germline V gene (reference sequence). The CDR3 is 15 amino acids. Between the trimmed V and J ends, which lost 2 bases and 4 bases, there was a span of 10 bases. This material consisted of CD4+ or CD8+ T cells sorted from blood, taken in a trial of the OX40 agonist ivuxolimab. The receptor was isolated from an adult with an advanced solid tumor such as melanoma, head and neck, liver or kidney cancer. V is TRBV5-4 and J is TRBJ2-6, with D unclear. The CDR3 loop reads CASSFESSGANVLTF. CDR3 coding DNA: TGTGCCAGCAGCTTTGAGTCGTCAGGGGCCAACGTCCTGACTTTC. The whole variable domain, remainder taken from reference TRBV5-4 and TRBJ2-6, is ETGVTQSPTHLIKTRGQQVTLRCSSQSGHNTVSWYQQALGQGPQFIFQYYREEENGRGNFPPRFSGLQFPNYSSELNVNALELDDSALYLCASSFESSGANVLTFGAGSRLTVL.